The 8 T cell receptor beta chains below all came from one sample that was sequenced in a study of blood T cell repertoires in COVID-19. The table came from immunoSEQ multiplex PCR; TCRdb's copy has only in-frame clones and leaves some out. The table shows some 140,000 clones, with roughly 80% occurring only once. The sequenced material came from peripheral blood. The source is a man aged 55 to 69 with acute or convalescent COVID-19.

CDR3: CASSPGSGSANEQFF. Written as DNA, the CDR3 is TGTGCCAGCAGCCCGGGAAGCGGGAGCGCGAATGAGCAGTTCTTC. V is TRBV7-3 and J is TRBJ2-1; 8 nucleotides match TRBD2. Germline V gives CDR1 SGHTA, CDR2 FQGTGA. The junction had 10 bases not matched to a gene; V was cut back by 5 bases and J by 7 bases. The CDR3 has 15 residues.

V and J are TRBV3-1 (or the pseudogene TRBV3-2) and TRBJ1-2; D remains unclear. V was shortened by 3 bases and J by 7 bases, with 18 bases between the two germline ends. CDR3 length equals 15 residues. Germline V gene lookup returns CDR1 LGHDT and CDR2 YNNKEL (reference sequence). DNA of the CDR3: TGTGCCAGCAGCCATATTAACGGGGATAGCTTTGGCTACACCTTC. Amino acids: CASSHINGDSFGYTF.

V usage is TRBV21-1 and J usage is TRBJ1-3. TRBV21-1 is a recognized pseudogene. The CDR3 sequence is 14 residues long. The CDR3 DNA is TGTGCCACAGCTATAGACTTCTCTGGAAACACCATATATTTT. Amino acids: CATAIDFSGNTIYF.

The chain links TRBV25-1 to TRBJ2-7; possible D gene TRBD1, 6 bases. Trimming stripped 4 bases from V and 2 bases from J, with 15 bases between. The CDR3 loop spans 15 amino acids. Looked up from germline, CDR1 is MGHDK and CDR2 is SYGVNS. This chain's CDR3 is CASSGTRGTPYEQYF. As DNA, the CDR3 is TGTGCCAGCAGTGGTACCAGGGGAACCCCCTACGAGCAGTACTTC.

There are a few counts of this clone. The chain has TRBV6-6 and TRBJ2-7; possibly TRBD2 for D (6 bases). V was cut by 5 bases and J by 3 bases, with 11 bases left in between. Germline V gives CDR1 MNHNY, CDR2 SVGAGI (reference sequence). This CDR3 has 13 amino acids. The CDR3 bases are TGTGCCAGCAGTGCGGGATTAAGCTACGAGCAGTACTTC. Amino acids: CASSAGLSYEQYF.

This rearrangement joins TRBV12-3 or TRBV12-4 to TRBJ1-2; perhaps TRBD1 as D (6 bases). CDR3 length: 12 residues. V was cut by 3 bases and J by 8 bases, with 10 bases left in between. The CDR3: CASSLGGAGYTF. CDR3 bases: TGTGCCAGCAGTTTGGGGGGGGCCGGCTACACCTTC.

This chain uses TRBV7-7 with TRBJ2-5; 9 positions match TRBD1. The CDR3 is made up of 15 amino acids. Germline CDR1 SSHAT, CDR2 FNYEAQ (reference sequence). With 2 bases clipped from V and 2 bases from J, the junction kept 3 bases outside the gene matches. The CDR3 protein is CASSLWGQGQETQYF. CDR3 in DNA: TGTGCCAGCAGCTTATGGGGACAGGGACAAGAGACCCAGTACTTC.

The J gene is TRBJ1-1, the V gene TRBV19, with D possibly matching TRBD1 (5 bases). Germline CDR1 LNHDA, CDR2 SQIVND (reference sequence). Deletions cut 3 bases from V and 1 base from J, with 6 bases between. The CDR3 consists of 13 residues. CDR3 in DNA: TGTGCCAGTAGTATGCAGGGGAACACTGAAGCTTTCTTT. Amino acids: CASSMQGNTEAFF.